This note documents a single TCR beta chain sequence. This specimen belongs to a study of T cell changes during pregnancy in multiple sclerosis. Using immunoSEQ multiplex PCR, the repertoire was profiled, and TCRdb retains in-frame clones only, with some absent. The sample includes 90,000 to 120,000 clones, around 93% of them seen just once. The receptor was isolated from a female donor in good health, enrolled as a control in a pregnancy study. The sequencing here drew on peripheral blood, taken in the third trimester of pregnancy.

For the CDR3, the DNA is TGTGCCAGCAGCCAAGTATCAGGGGCTGGGGCCAACGTCCTGACTTTC. The encoded protein is CASSQVSGAGANVLTF. The chain uses TRBV4-2 and TRBJ2-6; TRBD1 might be the D (6 bases). From germline, CDR1 is LGHNA and CDR2 YNFKEQ. Deletions cut 1 base from V and 2 bases from J, with 9 bases between. This CDR3 region has 16 residues.